This T cell receptor beta chain was retrieved from a study of persistence of HIV-infected CD4 T cells. Study-wide points: TCR analyses could not target the rare provirus-carrying CMV-responding cells.

The V gene's germline CDR1 is SGHVS and CDR2 FQNEAQ. Trimming took 5 bases from V and 5 from J, leaving 19 bases between them. The CDR3 is made up of 15 amino acids. This clone was counted a single time. Its antigen is still unknown. Sequencing used immunoSEQ version 4 in survey mode. Clones were sequenced by immunoSEQ multiplex PCR, and TCRdb holds only the in-frame ones, with some missing. The sample holds 15,000 to 20,000 clones, 70% to 80% seen once. The stimulus was lysate of CMV-infected fibroblasts, about 10 ug/mL. Sorting selected CD4+ T cells upregulating both CD40 ligand and CD69. Sequences were derived from CD4+ T cells sorted from PBMCs after approximately 20-hour stimulation, sampled from a patient who received antiretroviral therapy. The TCR was taken from an adult man with HIV who was CMV-seropositive. This sequence joins TRBV7-8 and TRBJ2-7; a weak D match, TRBD1 (6 bases). CDR3 region: CASSLTRQAPHEQYF. The CDR3 bases are TGTGCCAGCAGCCTGACGCGACAGGCCCCACACGAGCAGTACTTC.